These 8 T cell receptor beta chains originate from one sample sequenced in a study of regulatory T cells in long-lasting Graves disease. Sequencing libraries for TCR beta were prepared with iRepertoire HTBI primers and Arm-PCR of CDR3 regions. TCRdb fed the multiplex PCR reads into MiXCR, producing one record per CDR3 protein. Altogether 550,000 to 650,000 distinct CDR3 sequences are present, approximately 16% being singletons, with the ten largest covering around 12%. As for time point: newly diagnosed GD, antithyroid drugs for less than 3 months. Following extraction of RNA from PBMCs, that RNA was used to make the TCR library. This same sample was also part of a study on T cells in Graves' hyperthyroidism and ophthalmopathy.

The sequences come from peripheral blood mononuclear cells (PBMCs), collected at new diagnosis, from a patient treated with antithyroid drugs. The source of these receptors is a man aged 18-30 years with Graves disease.

This rearrangement joins TRBV13 to TRBJ2-7; 11 nucleotides agree with TRBD2. This CDR3 has 24 residues. Germline V lookup: CDR1 PRHDT, CDR2 FYEKMQ (reference sequence). The junction had 33 bases not matched to a gene; V was cut back by 1 base and J by 7 bases. The CDR3 sequence is CASSLDSGTGLFRIAGGPFYEQYF. The CDR3, as DNA: TGTGCCAGCAGCTTAGACTCCGGGACAGGGCTATTTCGAATAGCGGGAGGGCCTTTTTATGAGCAGTACTTC. Full variable domain (rest looked up from reference TRBV13 and TRBJ2-7): AAGVIQSPRHLIKEKRETATLKCYPIPRHDTVYWYQQGPGQDPQFLISFYEKMQSDKGSIPDRFSAQQFSDYHSELNMSSLELGDSALYFCASSLDSGTGLFRIAGGPFYEQYFGPGTRLTVT.

This clonotype turned up a few times. This chain connects TRBV19 to TRBJ2-2; D possibly corresponds to TRBD1 (6 bases). Trimming pared 7 bases from V and 4 bases from J, leaving 13 bases between. Germline V lookup: CDR1 LNHDA, CDR2 SQIVND (reference sequence). CDR3 length: 14 residues. This CDR3 reads CASIPNRATGELFF. Here the CDR3 DNA reads TGTGCCAGTATCCCTAACAGGGCCACCGGGGAGCTGTTTTTT.

This clonotype was observed a handful of times. The V and J genes are TRBV20-1 and TRBJ1-6; TRBD1 matches 7 bases. J lost 0 bases, V lost 4 bases, and 12 bases had no gene match. This CDR3 is 18 amino acids long. In germline, CDR1 is DFQATT, CDR2 SNEGSKA (reference sequence). The CDR3 DNA is TGCAGTGCTAAAAGACAGGGAGCCCCCCGCTCCTATAATTCACCCCTCCACTTT. It codes for CSAKRQGAPRSYNSPLHF.

This clonotype was recorded at least ten times. V is TRBV28 and J is TRBJ2-7, with D possibly matching TRBD2 (6 bases). The CDR3 extends over 17 amino acids. The V end lost 3 bases, the J end lost 4 bases, and 22 bases lay between the germline ends. Germline V gene sequence: CDR1 MDHEN, CDR2 SYDVKM. CDR3 nucleotide sequence: TGTGCCAGCAGTTTGCTGTCACTTAGGGACTTGGGTTACGAGCAGTACTTC. Residues: CASSLLSLRDLGYEQYF.

This clonotype was detected many times. This chain uses TRBV7-9 with TRBJ2-7, with TRBD2 matching 8 bases. This CDR3 has 14 residues. The germline V gene has CDR1 SEHNR and CDR2 FQNEAQ (reference sequence). V dropped 5 bases and J dropped 4; count of bases not matched to a gene: 7. For the CDR3, the DNA is TGTGCCAGCAGCACCCGGACTAGCTATTACGAGCAGTACTTC. Translating gives CASSTRTSYYEQYF.

The chain is built from TRBV7-9 and TRBJ1-3; no firm D call. The CDR3 sequence is 12 residues long. V lost 8 bases, J lost 9 bases, and 14 bases lay in between. CDR1 and CDR2 (germline): SEHNR, FQNEAQ (reference sequence). In DNA form, the CDR3 reads TGTGCCAGCTCCGGGAGGGCCAGCACCATATATTTT. Its translation is CASSGRASTIYF. Based on the CDR3 plus reference TRBV7-9 and TRBJ1-3, the full variable domain is DTGVSQNPRHKITKRGQNVTFRCDPISEHNRLYWYRQTLGQGPEFLTYFQNEAQLEKSRLLSDRFSAERPKGSFSTLEIQRTEQGDSAMYLCASSGRASTIYFGEGSWLTVV.

This rearrangement joins TRBV9 to TRBJ1-1; no firm D call. Between the trimmed V and J ends, which lost 0 bases and 1 base, there was a span of 7 bases. This CDR3 comprises 14 residues. CDR1 is SGDLS, CDR2 YYNGEE, per germline. The CDR3 loop is CASSVVSENTEAFF. Here the CDR3 DNA reads TGTGCCAGCAGCGTAGTTTCAGAGAACACTGAAGCTTTCTTT.

This clonotype occurred a few times. The V call is TRBV29-1, the J call TRBJ1-5; 8 nucleotides line up with TRBD1. Germline V gene data show CDR1 as SQVTM and CDR2 as ANQGSEA. Trimming cost V 8 bases and J 7 bases; bases outside gene matches: 10. The CDR3 spans 13 residues. The CDR3 nucleotides are TGCAGCACCGGACAGGGTCAGGGCCAGCCCCAGCATTTT. It translates to CSTGQGQGQPQHF.